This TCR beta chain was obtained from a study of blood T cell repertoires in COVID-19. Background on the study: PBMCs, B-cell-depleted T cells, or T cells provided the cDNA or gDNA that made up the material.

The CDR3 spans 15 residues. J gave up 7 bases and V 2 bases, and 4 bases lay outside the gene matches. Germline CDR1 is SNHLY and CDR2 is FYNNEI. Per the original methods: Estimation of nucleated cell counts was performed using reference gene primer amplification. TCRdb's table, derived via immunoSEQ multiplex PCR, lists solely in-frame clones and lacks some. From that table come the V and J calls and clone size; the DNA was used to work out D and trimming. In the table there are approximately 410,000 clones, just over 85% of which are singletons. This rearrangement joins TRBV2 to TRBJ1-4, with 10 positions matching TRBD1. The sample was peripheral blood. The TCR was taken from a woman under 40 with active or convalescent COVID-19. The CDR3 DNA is TGTGCCAGCAGTGAATTAGGACAGGGGGGTGAAAAACTGTTTTTT. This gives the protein CASSELGQGGEKLFF. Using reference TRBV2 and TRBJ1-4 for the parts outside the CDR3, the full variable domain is EPEVTQTPSHQVTQMGQEVILRCVPISNHLYFYWYRQILGQKVEFLVSFYNNEISEKSEIFDDQFSVERPDGSNFTLKIRSTKLEDSAMYFCASSELGQGGEKLFFGSGTQLSVL.